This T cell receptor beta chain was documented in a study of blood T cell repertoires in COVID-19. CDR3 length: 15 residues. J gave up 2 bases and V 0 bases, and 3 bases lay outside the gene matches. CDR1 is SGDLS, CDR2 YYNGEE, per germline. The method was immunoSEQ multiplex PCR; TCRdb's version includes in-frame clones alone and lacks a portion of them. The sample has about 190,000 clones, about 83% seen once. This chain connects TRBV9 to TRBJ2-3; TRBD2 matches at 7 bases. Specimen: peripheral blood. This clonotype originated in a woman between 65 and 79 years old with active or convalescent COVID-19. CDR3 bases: TGTGCCAGCAGCGTAGGCGGGGGTACCACAGATACGCAGTATTTT. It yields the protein CASSVGGGTTDTQYF.